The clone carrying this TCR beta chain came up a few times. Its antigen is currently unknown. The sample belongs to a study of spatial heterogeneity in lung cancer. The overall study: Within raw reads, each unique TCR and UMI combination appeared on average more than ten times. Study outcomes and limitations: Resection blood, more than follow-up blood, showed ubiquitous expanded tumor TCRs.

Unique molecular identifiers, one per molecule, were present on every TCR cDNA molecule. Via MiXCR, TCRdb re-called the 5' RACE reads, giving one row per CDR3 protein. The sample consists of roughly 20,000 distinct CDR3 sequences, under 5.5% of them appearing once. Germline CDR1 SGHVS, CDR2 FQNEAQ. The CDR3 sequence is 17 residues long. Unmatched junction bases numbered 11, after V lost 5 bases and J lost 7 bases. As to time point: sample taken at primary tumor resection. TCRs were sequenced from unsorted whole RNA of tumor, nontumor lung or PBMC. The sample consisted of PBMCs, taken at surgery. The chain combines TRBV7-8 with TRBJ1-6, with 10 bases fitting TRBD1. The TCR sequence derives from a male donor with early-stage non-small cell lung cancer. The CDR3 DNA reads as TGTGCCAGCAGCCGGGACAGGGGACGAGTGAAGAATTCACCCCTCCACTTT. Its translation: CASSRDRGRVKNSPLHF.